This record concerns one TCR beta chain sequence. The target antigen is unknown. This record comes from a study of cytotoxic CD8 clonotypes in ibrutinib-treated CLL. General study results and limits: Sustained-remission patients were sampled at one set of times and progressing patients at different ones. Baseline clonality was higher than in age-matched healthy donors and moved in step with circulating CD8+ T-cell counts.

T cells were sequenced at a targeted depth of 1 in 200,000 to 1 in 1 million. Method: immunoSEQ multiplex PCR; TCRdb's copy keeps in-frame clones and lacks some. The sample lists under 40,000 clones, around 53% occurring once. TCR beta libraries used about 2 micrograms of DNA from cryopreserved PBMCs. In germline, CDR1 is SGHRS, CDR2 YFSETQ. This CDR3 has 13 residues. Trimming removed 0 bases from V and 4 bases from J, with 8 bases in between. The chain has TRBV5-1 and TRBJ2-7, with D perhaps TRBD1 (5 bases). The receptor was derived from a human donor with chronic lymphocytic leukemia. The material was PBMCs, obtained before ibrutinib treatment. Here the CDR3 reads CASSLDRLYEQYF. The CDR3 DNA sequence: TGCGCCAGCAGCTTGGACAGGCTATACGAGCAGTACTTC. Complete variable domain (other parts from reference TRBV5-1 and TRBJ2-7): KAGVTQTPRYLIKTRGQQVTLSCSPISGHRSVSWYQQTPGQGLQFLFEYFSETQRNKGNFPGRFSGRQFSNSRSEMNVSTLELGDSALYLCASSLDRLYEQYFGPGTRLTVT.